Shown below are 11 T cell receptor beta chains from a single sample sequenced in a study of blood T cell repertoires in COVID-19. Profiling relied on immunoSEQ multiplex PCR, and the TCRdb table lists in-frame clones only, not all of them. Of 250,000 to 300,000 clones listed, approximately 83% are singletons. Sequencing was carried out using peripheral blood. Receptor source: a woman aged 70-85 years with acute or convalescent COVID-19.

This chain uses TRBV3-1 (or the pseudogene TRBV3-2) with TRBJ1-2, with D perhaps matching TRBD1 (6 bases). V lost 4 bases to trimming and J lost 7 bases, with 13 bases between them. Germline-derived CDR1 and CDR2 are LGHDT and YNNKEL (reference sequence). This CDR3 is built from 13 residues. The CDR3 DNA reads TGTGCCAGCAGCCCCCGGGGGGCTAGTGGCTACACCTTC. Residues: CASSPRGASGYTF.

This clone was observed a few times. The genes are TRBV30 and TRBJ1-4, with 9 bases identical to TRBD1. Germline V gene data show CDR1 as GTSNPN and CDR2 as SVGIG (reference sequence). The junction had 4 bases not matched to a gene; V was cut back by 0 bases and J by 8 bases. This CDR3 contains 14 residues. CDR3 loop: CAWSVAGTGEKLFF. The CDR3 nucleotides are TGTGCCTGGAGTGTGGCAGGGACAGGGGAAAAACTGTTTTTT. The complete variable domain, with remaining parts taken from reference TRBV30 and TRBJ1-4, reads SQTIHQWPATLVQPVGSPLSLECTVEGTSNPNLYWYRQAAGRGLQLLFYSVGIGQISSEVPQNLSASRPQDRQFILSSKKLLLSDSGFYLCAWSVAGTGEKLFFGSGTQLSVL.

V is TRBV5-1 and J is TRBJ2-7, with 7 bases that match TRBD1. This CDR3 is built from 16 residues. Losses at the gene ends were 0 bases for V and 3 bases for J; bases not matched to a gene: 9. The germline V gene encodes CDR1 SGHRS and CDR2 YFSETQ. The CDR3 nucleotides are TGCGCCAGCAGCTTGGCCTCGGGGACAGCTCACTACGAGCAGTACTTC. This sequence encodes CASSLASGTAHYEQYF.

Note on this clone: The same CDR3 also results from other DNA sequences found in this sample. The V and J genes are TRBV3-1 (or the pseudogene TRBV3-2) and TRBJ1-1, with D hard to call. The CDR3 runs 14 residues. Germline lookup yields CDR1 LGHDT and CDR2 YNNKEL (reference sequence). The ends were cut back, 1 base at V and 1 base at J, with 7 bases in the middle. CDR3 loop: CASSQVSGNTEAFF. DNA for the CDR3: TGTGCCAGCAGCCAAGTCAGTGGGAACACTGAAGCTTTCTTT.

The table lists this clone with a count of one. J is TRBJ2-1 and V is TRBV9, with 8 bases identical to TRBD1. The CDR3 loop spans 15 amino acids. Germline values: CDR1 SGDLS, CDR2 YYNGEE. J gave up 0 bases and V 2 bases, and 1 base lay outside the gene matches. CDR3: CASSVGQDSYNEQFF. In nucleotides, the CDR3 is TGTGCCAGCAGCGTGGGACAGGACTCCTACAATGAGCAGTTCTTC.

The chain recombines TRBV15 with TRBJ2-4; D might be TRBD2 (7 bases). In germline, CDR1 is LNHNV, CDR2 YYDKDF (reference sequence). This CDR3 is built from 18 residues. Trimming shortened V by 3 bases and J by 0 bases, and 18 bases separated the two germline ends. DNA of the CDR3: TGTGCCACCAGCAGGGAGGGGGGGGACTCCCTAGCCAAAAACATTCAGTACTTC. Encoded protein: CATSREGGDSLAKNIQYF.

The genes are TRBV27 and TRBJ2-7; 7 bases are shared with TRBD2. This CDR3 has 11 residues. From germline, CDR1 is MNHEY and CDR2 SMNVEV (reference sequence). V dropped 5 bases and J dropped 7; count of bases not matched to a gene: 2. As DNA, the CDR3 is TGTGCCAGCAGTGTGGGGGGGGAGCAGTACTTC. This translates into CASSVGGEQYF.

This chain uses TRBV6-5 with TRBJ1-2; 9 nucleotides agree with TRBD1. Losses at the gene ends were 8 bases for V and 2 bases for J; bases not matched to a gene: 9. This CDR3 region has 15 residues. Germline values: CDR1 MNHEY, CDR2 SVGAGI. The CDR3 nucleotides read TGTGCCAGCTGGGCATGGGACAGGGCCAACTATGGCTACACCTTC. It codes for CASWAWDRANYGYTF.

The chain carries TRBV5-1 and TRBJ2-1; TRBD2 is a possible D gene (5 bases). The CDR3 is made up of 14 amino acids. The V end lost 0 bases, the J end lost 9 bases, and 13 bases lay between the germline ends. Germline assignment: CDR1 SGHRS and CDR2 YFSETQ. The CDR3 sequence is CASSLGSTGIEQFF. The CDR3 nucleotides are TGCGCCAGCAGCTTGGGTTCCACGGGGATTGAGCAGTTCTTC.

The genes are TRBV10-3 and TRBJ2-3; TRBD2 aligns across 10 bases. The trim removed 5 bases at V and 4 bases at J, leaving 9 bases unmatched. Germline loops: CDR1 ENHRY, CDR2 SYGVKD. The CDR3 runs 16 residues. CDR3 region: CAISKGASGGADTQYF. For the CDR3, the DNA is TGTGCCATCAGTAAGGGGGCTAGCGGGGGCGCAGATACGCAGTATTTT.

The chain combines TRBV3-1 (or the pseudogene TRBV3-2) with TRBJ1-2; D not resolved. This CDR3 comprises 15 residues. Germline-derived CDR1 and CDR2 are LGHDT and YNNKEL (reference sequence). V gave up 4 bases and J gave up 3 bases, with 15 bases separating them. Here the CDR3 DNA reads TGTGCCAGCAGCCCACGCGGGGAGCCCTACTATGGCTACACCTTC. Protein sequence: CASSPRGEPYYGYTF.